The source of this T cell receptor beta chain is a study of OX40 agonist ivuxolimab in advanced cancers. Overall study: It was ivuxolimab, an agonistic anti-OX40 (CD134) antibody, that patients were treated with.

V lost 2 bases and J lost 5; bases outside the gene matches: 8. The CDR3 is 16 amino acids. Per germline, CDR1 MDHEN and CDR2 SYDVKM. Repertoires were generated with immunoSEQ multiplex PCR, while TCRdb's copy carries only in-frame clones and drops some. The data show under 95,000 clones, roughly nine tenths seen once. This chain uses TRBV28 with TRBJ2-7; 11 bases map to TRBD2. The sequence derives from an adult with an advanced solid tumor such as melanoma, head and neck, liver or kidney cancer. Sequenced material: CD4+ or CD8+ T cells sorted from blood, taken in a trial of the OX40 agonist ivuxolimab. CDR3 sequence: CASSLASGRLRDEQYF. Written as DNA, the CDR3 is TGTGCCAGCAGTTTAGCTAGCGGGAGGTTGAGAGACGAGCAGTACTTC.